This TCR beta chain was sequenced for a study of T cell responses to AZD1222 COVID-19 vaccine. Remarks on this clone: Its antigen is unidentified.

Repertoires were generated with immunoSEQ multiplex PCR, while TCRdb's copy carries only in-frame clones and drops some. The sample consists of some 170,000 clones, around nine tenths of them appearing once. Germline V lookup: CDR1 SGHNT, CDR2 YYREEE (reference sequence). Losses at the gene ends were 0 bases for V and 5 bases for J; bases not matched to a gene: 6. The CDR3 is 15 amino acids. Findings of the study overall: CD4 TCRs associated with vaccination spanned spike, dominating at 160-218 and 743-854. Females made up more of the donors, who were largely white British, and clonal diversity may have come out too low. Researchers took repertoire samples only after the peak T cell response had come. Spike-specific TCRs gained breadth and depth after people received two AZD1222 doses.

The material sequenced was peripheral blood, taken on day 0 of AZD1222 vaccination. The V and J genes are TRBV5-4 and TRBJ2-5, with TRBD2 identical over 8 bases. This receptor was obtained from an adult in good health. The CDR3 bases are TGTGCCAGCAGCTTGGCCTTAGCGGGGTCGGAGACCCAGTACTTC. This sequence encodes CASSLALAGSETQYF.